Listed below are T cell receptor beta chains from one sample, sequenced in a study of CD8+ T cells in alopecia areata. Libraries were prepared by immunoSEQ multiplex PCR; TCRdb keeps only in-frame clonotypes and omits some of them. Among 120,000 to 150,000 clones, around 87% were seen once, and the ten largest hold less than 15%. The sequences come from CD8+ T cells sorted from blood, collected at week 0. The origin of the receptors is a human donor with alopecia areata. Both conserved end residues are part of each CDR3. A D gene is named only where the DNA matches it firmly. The listing skips clone size in some rows; elsewhere it reads once, few, many or a size class.

D gene	V gene	J gene	clone size	CDR3 DNA	CDR3 protein
TRBD2	TRBV29-1	TRBJ2-3	NA	TGCAGCGTTGAGACCGGGGGGGCGACAGATACGCAGTATTTT	CSVETGGATDTQYF
TRBD2	TRBV6-5	TRBJ2-5	NA	TGTGCCAGCAGTTACACCGGGGGGGGGCAAGAGACCCAGTACTTC	CASSYTGGGQETQYF
NA	TRBV13	TRBJ2-5	NA	TGTGCCAGCAGCCCGGACTCGGGAGAGACCCAGTACTTC	CASSPDSGETQYF
NA	TRBV2	TRBJ2-3	NA	TGTGCCAGCAGTGATCAGGGAGCGGACCCTTACCCCACAGATACGCAGTATTTT	CASSDQGADPYPTDTQYF
TRBD2	TRBV5-6	TRBJ2-7	NA	TGTGCCAGCAGCTTAACCCTAGCGGGGTCCTCCTACGAGCAGTACTTC	CASSLTLAGSSYEQYF
NA	TRBV29-1	TRBJ2-3	NA	TGCAGCGTTGACCAGGGGGGGACAGATACGCAGTATTTT	CSVDQGGTDTQYF
NA	TRBV9	TRBJ2-3	few	TGTGCCAGCAGCGATATTAGTGACAGCACAGATACGCAGTATTTT	CASSDISDSTDTQYF
TRBD2	TRBV7-2	TRBJ2-1	few	TGTGCCAGCAGCTTGGGACTAGCGGTAAACAATGAGCAGTTCTTC	CASSLGLAVNNEQFF
NA	TRBV29-1	TRBJ2-7	NA	TGCAGCGCCACCCCGGGGTCCTCCTACGAGCAGTACTTC	CSATPGSSYEQYF
NA	TRBV12-5	TRBJ2-5	NA	TGTGCTAGTGGTTTGGTACTTCGGTTCCCACAAGAGACCCAGTACTTC	CASGLVLRFPQETQYF
NA	TRBV27	TRBJ1-2	NA	TGTGCCAGCAGTTTAGGGATACCATTGGGAGATGGCTACACCTTC	CASSLGIPLGDGYTF
NA	TRBV15	TRBJ2-1	NA	TGTGCCACTTCTCCCGGGATCTCTGGGGATGAGCAGTTCTTC	CATSPGISGDEQFF
TRBD2	TRBV6-1	TRBJ2-3	once	TGTGCCAGCAGCCTTACTAGCGGGGGGGCAGATACGCAGTATTTT	CASSLTSGGADTQYF
NA	TRBV9	TRBJ2-1	NA	TGTGCCAGCAGCGGACTACGGGGGAATGAGCAGTTCTTC	CASSGLRGNEQFF
TRBD1	TRBV30	TRBJ2-7	NA	TGTGCCTGGAGAGAGCCGGGACAGGGGATCTTAGCCTCCGAGCAGTACTTC	CAWREPGQGILASEQYF
NA	TRBV29-1	TRBJ2-7	NA	TGCAGCGTTGAAGATTTCAAGGACACCTACGAGCAGTACTTC	CSVEDFKDTYEQYF
TRBD2	TRBV29-1	TRBJ2-1	NA	TGCAGCGTTGCTACTAGCGGGGACGGGGAGCAGTTCTTC	CSVATSGDGEQFF
NA	TRBV6-6	TRBJ1-1	NA	TGTGCCAGCAGCGTTATGAACACTGAAGCTTTCTTT	CASSVMNTEAFF
NA	TRBV19	TRBJ1-2	NA	TGTGCCAGTAGTAATGGGGACACCTTCTATGGCTACACCTTC	CASSNGDTFYGYTF
TRBD1	TRBV13	TRBJ2-3	few	TGTGCCACCTTGCTCCGGGGACAGTGGGCAGATACGCAGTATTTT	CATLLRGQWADTQYF
NA	TRBV19	TRBJ2-3	NA	TGTGCCAGTACGGGAGATACGCAGTATTTT	CASTGDTQYF
NA	TRBV29-1	TRBJ2-1	few	TGCAGCGTCCTCCGGGACGCGGGCAATGAGCAGTTCTTC	CSVLRDAGNEQFF
NA	TRBV19	TRBJ1-1	NA	TGTGCCAGTAGTGGCACGGAATACCGGAACACTGAAGCTTTCTTT	CASSGTEYRNTEAFF
NA	TRBV15	TRBJ2-3	NA	TGTGCCACCAGCAGATTATTACAATCCGGGACCGAGACAGATACGCAGTATTTT	CATSRLLQSGTETDTQYF
NA	TRBV27	TRBJ2-1	few	TGTGCCAGCAGCGGCTTCCATGAGCAGTTCTTC	CASSGFHEQFF
NA	TRBV15	TRBJ2-1	NA	TGTGCCACCAGCACCGACAGGACTCCTGCCCCTTACGGGTACAATGAGCAGTTCTTC	CATSTDRTPAPYGYNEQFF
TRBD2	TRBV11-2	TRBJ2-3	NA	TGTGCCAGCAGCTTAGATAGTTGGACTAGCGGCACTAGCACAGATACGCAGTATTTT	CASSLDSWTSGTSTDTQYF